One TCR beta chain is described in this entry. Its specificity is not known. Germline V gene data show CDR1 as MNHEY and CDR2 as SVGAGI. Deletions cut 2 bases from V and 7 bases from J, with 12 bases between. This CDR3 is built from 13 residues. This sample is part of a study of cytomegalovirus exposure and HLA in healthy donors. Whole-study findings and limits: As was reported, the classifier diagnosed cytomegalovirus status with high specificity and sensitivity. Available immune exposure information was restricted to CMV serostatus only.

The PCR ran on 60 Vbeta and 13 Jbeta primers. Some clones are missing from TCRdb's copy, which holds only in-frame ones; the method was immunoSEQ multiplex PCR. The sample yields around 180,000 clones, approximately 80% seen once. This chain connects TRBV6-5 to TRBJ2-7; weak D call: TRBD1 (6 bases). The receptor was derived from a girl aged 2 to 9 in good health and CMV-seropositive. Input material: PBMCs. CDR3 loop: CASSYGTGWEQYF. CDR3 sequence (DNA): TGTGCCAGCAGTTACGGCACAGGGTGGGAGCAGTACTTC.